Given below is one T cell receptor beta chain in context. This entry is derived from a study of cytomegalovirus exposure and HLA in healthy donors. PCR involved 60 Vbeta and 13 Jbeta primers. TCRdb keeps only in-frame clones here, not all; method: immunoSEQ multiplex PCR. This table holds about 35,000 clones, 70% to 85% found once. This CDR3 contains 15 residues. Unmatched junction bases numbered 1, after V lost 0 bases and J lost 6 bases. The germline V gene encodes CDR1 SGDLS and CDR2 YYNGEE. This chain links TRBV9 with TRBJ2-2; 11 positions match TRBD2. The sequencing sample was made of PBMCs. The TCR comes from a woman aged 18-35 years in good health and CMV-seronegative. The CDR3 region has the DNA TGTGCCAGCAGCGTAGTTAGCGGGGGGGCCGGGGAGCTGTTTTTT. Translated, it gives CASSVVSGGAGELFF.